A selection of T cell receptor beta chains follows, all from one sample in a study of T cell changes during pregnancy in multiple sclerosis. Generated by immunoSEQ multiplex PCR, the TCRdb table keeps only in-frame clones and is missing some. Altogether tens of thousands of clones are present, 91% being singletons, with the ten largest covering about 0.75%. Sequences were derived from peripheral blood, sampled in the third trimester of pregnancy. The source is a female donor in good health, enrolled as a control in a pregnancy study. Both conserved end residues are part of each CDR3.

TRBJ1-2,TRBV18,CASSPGGAFYGYTF
TRBJ2-2,TRBV7-2,CASSRYRDSNTGELFF
TRBJ2-3,TRBV19,CASRSRDRGGTDTQYF
TRBJ2-1,TRBV28,CASTRRRGINEQFF
TRBJ2-7,TRBV19,CASSIKGSGGRAGEQYF
TRBJ2-2,TRBV7-9,CASSLRRRQANTGELFF
TRBJ1-4,TRBV6-1,CASTSGQGPNEKLFF
TRBJ1-2,TRBV28,CASSFGRAYGYTF
TRBJ1-5,TRBV9,CASSVEGVGTGDFWSNQPQHF
TRBJ2-7,TRBV6-5,CASSATGGVYEQYF
TRBJ2-1,TRBV19,CASSIYAPDREQFF
TRBJ2-1,TRBV7-2,CASSLERRVFNEQFF
TRBJ2-3,TRBV7-6,CASSSYSGRVSDTQYF
TRBJ2-7,TRBV5-1,CASSLEEQGSGEQYF
TRBJ2-1,TRBV5-4,CASSLIGPEQFF
TRBJ2-3,TRBV5-1,CASSSRQGEIITDTQYF
TRBJ1-1,TRBV27,CASSFLNTEAFF
TRBJ1-5,TRBV27,CASSLVQGNQPQHF
TRBJ1-6,TRBV7-2,CASSLGRPVGNSPLHF
TRBJ2-1,TRBV27,CASSLGSGTGNGVNEQFF
TRBJ1-6,TRBV5-1,CASSLEQGNSPLHF
TRBJ1-2,TRBV7-9,CASSGPDKLYGYTF
TRBJ2-3,TRBV4-2,CASSQEGGGLSTDTQYF
TRBJ1-3,TRBV30,CAWSAHRGAGGNTIYF
TRBJ2-7,TRBV7-2,CASSLDPGSTYEQYF
TRBJ1-4,TRBV7-8,CASSLPGRGPTNEKLFF
TRBJ1-1,TRBV6-6,CASSYSTVSSTEAFF
TRBJ2-3,TRBV9,CASSVDVAGALLDTQYF